Below, 19 T cell receptor beta chains from the same sample are listed, as sequenced in a study of graft-versus-host responses after intestinal transplantation. Assay: immunoSEQ multiplex PCR; the TCRdb copy retains only in-frame clones and omits some. The top ten clones hold around 0.51% of a sample with tens of thousands of clones, just under 95% of them seen once. Their antigen targets remain unknown. The sample in question was unstimulated CD8+ T cells sorted from spleen or lymph node cells, obtained before intestinal transplant. These receptors all stem from a human donor who received an intestinal transplant.

V gene TRBV7-8 combines with J gene TRBJ2-3, with TRBD2 matching over 10 bases. CDR1 SGHVS and CDR2 FQNEAQ come from the germline V gene. V lost 4 bases, J lost 2 bases, and 9 bases stayed unmatched. The CDR3 sequence is 17 residues long. CDR3 protein: CASSSYPGLADTDTQYF. CDR3 DNA: TGTGCCAGCAGCTCCTACCCAGGACTAGCGGACACAGATACGCAGTATTTT.

The CDR3 nucleotides are TGTGCCAGCTCACCACTGGCTAGCGGGAAGAGCACAGATACGCAGTATTTT. Encoded protein: CASSPLASGKSTDTQYF. The chain employs TRBV18 and TRBJ2-3, with 9 bases aligning to TRBD2. The CDR3 is 17 amino acids. Germline CDR1 is KGHSH and CDR2 is LQKENI. J gave up 0 bases and V 1 base, and 5 bases lay outside the gene matches.

The rearrangement uses TRBV6-1 and TRBJ1-2; D gene ambiguous. This CDR3 comprises 13 residues. V shed 6 bases and J shed 4 bases, with 12 bases lying between them. Germline V gene sequence: CDR1 MNHNS, CDR2 SASEGT. This CDR3 is CASRQVPSYGYTF. The DNA of the CDR3 is TGTGCCAGCAGGCAGGTACCTTCCTATGGCTACACCTTC.

The chain joins TRBV11-3 to TRBJ2-1; no firm D call. V lost 0 bases and J lost 5, with 8 bases in between. The V gene's germline CDR1 is SGHNT and CDR2 YENEEA. The CDR3 totals 14 residues. The CDR3 spells CASSLDLSDNEQFF. The CDR3 DNA sequence: TGTGCCAGCAGCTTAGATCTCTCTGACAATGAGCAGTTCTTC. Complete variable domain (other parts from reference TRBV11-3 and TRBJ2-1): EAGVVQSPRYKIIEKKQPVAFWCNPISGHNTLYWYLQNLGQGPELLIRYENEEAVDDSQLPKDRFSAERLKGVDSTLKIQPAELGDSAVYLCASSLDLSDNEQFFGPGTRLTVL.

The chain links TRBV5-1 to TRBJ1-1; possibly TRBD1 for D (5 bases). V dropped 1 base and J dropped 0 bases, with 16 bases sitting between them. This CDR3 is 17 amino acids long. CDR1 is SGHRS and CDR2 is YFSETQ in the germline V gene. The CDR3: CASSLIGQGRMNTEAFF. CDR3 DNA: TGCGCCAGCAGCTTGATAGGGCAGGGTCGCATGAACACTGAAGCTTTCTTT.

The chain carries TRBV6-1 and TRBJ2-7, with D perhaps assigned TRBD1 or TRBD2 (7 bases each). The CDR3 consists of 14 residues. The germline V and J ends were trimmed by 3 bases and 4 bases, with 13 bases remaining between them. Per germline, CDR1 MNHNS and CDR2 SASEGT. CDR3 sequence reads: CASSDWQGGYEQYF. CDR3 coding DNA: TGTGCCAGCAGTGACTGGCAGGGGGGGTACGAGCAGTACTTC.

The gene calls are TRBV7-9 and TRBJ2-5; TRBD1 matches 9 bases. Looked up from germline, CDR1 is SEHNR and CDR2 is FQNEAQ (reference sequence). V shed 7 bases, J shed 4 bases, and the junction held 10 bases outside the gene matches. CDR3 length equals 15 residues. The CDR3 region is CASTEPPGQGETQYF. In nucleotides, the CDR3 is TGTGCCAGCACTGAACCGCCGGGACAGGGAGAGACCCAGTACTTC.

This rearrangement joins TRBV27 to TRBJ2-7; maybe TRBD2 (5 bases). Per germline, CDR1 MNHEY and CDR2 SMNVEV (reference sequence). The CDR3 extends over 14 amino acids. Trimming took 5 bases from V and 3 from J, leaving 14 bases between them. The DNA of the CDR3 is TGTGCCAGCAGTAGAGGGAGCTCCCTCTACGAGCAGTACTTC. Translation gives CASSRGSSLYEQYF.

The chain recombines TRBV30 with TRBJ2-1; D uncertain. V shed 5 bases and J shed 8 bases, with 16 bases lying between them. The CDR3 is made up of 13 amino acids. Germline CDR1 GTSNPN, CDR2 SVGIG (reference sequence). The CDR3 loop reads CAWVRTEFDEQFF. The CDR3 nucleotides read TGTGCCTGGGTCCGGACCGAGTTCGATGAGCAGTTCTTC.

The chain links TRBV2 to TRBJ2-7; a possible D gene is TRBD1 (5 bases). The CDR3 extends over 12 amino acids. The germline gives CDR1 SNHLY, CDR2 FYNNEI. The V and J ends lost 2 bases and 7 bases respectively, with 9 bases between them. The chain's CDR3 is CASSELGQEQYF. CDR3 nucleotides: TGTGCCAGCAGTGAATTGGGGCAGGAGCAGTACTTC.

This chain joins TRBV7-9 and TRBJ2-1; 7 bases line up with TRBD2. This CDR3 has 15 amino acids. Germline V gene data show CDR1 as SEHNR and CDR2 as FQNEAQ (reference sequence). Losses at the gene ends were 1 base for V and 10 bases for J; bases not matched to a gene: 10. DNA of the CDR3: TGTGCCAGCAGCTTAGTGACTAGCCAGGTCGGGGAGCAGTTCTTC. This codes for CASSLVTSQVGEQFF.

The chain joins TRBV4-1 to TRBJ2-5; TRBD1 agrees at 9 bases. The J call is uncertain, as TRBJ2-7 better fits the DNA end. The CDR3 extends over 15 amino acids. Germline V gives CDR1 MGHRA, CDR2 YSYEKL. The CDR3 here is CASSRRQGGSYEQYF. The CDR3, as DNA: TGCGCCAGCAGCCGAAGACAGGGGGGCTCCTACGAGCAGTACTTC.

V gene TRBV9 combines with J gene TRBJ2-2; TRBD2 matches 14 bases. Per germline, CDR1 SGDLS and CDR2 YYNGEE. J was trimmed by 4 bases and V by 3 bases; bases with no gene match: 11. This CDR3 is built from 19 residues. CDR3 region: CASSEPTGTSGRPTGELFF. CDR3 DNA: TGTGCCAGCAGCGAACCAACCGGGACTAGCGGGAGACCCACCGGGGAGCTGTTTTTT. Variable domain in full (rest from reference TRBV9 and TRBJ2-2): DSGVTQTPKHLITATGQRVTLRCSPRSGDLSVYWYQQSLDQGLQFLIQYYNGEERAKGNILERFSAQQFPDLHSELNLSSLELGDSALYFCASSEPTGTSGRPTGELFFGEGSRLTVL.

The rearrangement joins TRBV6-5 to TRBJ2-7, with D maybe TRBD1 (6 bases). Germline assignment: CDR1 MNHEY and CDR2 SVGAGI. The CDR3 totals 13 residues. Between the trimmed V and J ends, which lost 6 bases and 3 bases, there was a span of 12 bases. CDR3 amino acids: CASRSQGNYEQYF. DNA for the CDR3: TGTGCCAGCAGATCACAGGGCAACTACGAGCAGTACTTC.

V is TRBV4-2 and J is TRBJ2-2, with TRBD2 matching over 12 bases. The CDR3 runs to 19 residues. From germline, CDR1 is LGHNA and CDR2 YNFKEQ. J lost 5 bases, V lost 0 bases, and 10 bases had no gene match. CDR3 sequence reads: CASSQDLPTSGSETGELFF. The CDR3, as DNA: TGTGCCAGCAGCCAAGATCTTCCGACTAGCGGGAGCGAGACCGGGGAGCTGTTTTTT.

This chain links TRBV9 with TRBJ2-7, with 11 bases lining up with TRBD1. V dropped 3 bases and J dropped 0; count of bases not matched to a gene: 5. Germline CDR1 reads SGDLS; CDR2 reads YYNGEE. CDR3 length equals 16 residues. This CDR3 reads CASSGPGTGGSYEQYF. The CDR3 DNA reads as TGTGCCAGCAGCGGCCCCGGGACAGGGGGCTCCTACGAGCAGTACTTC.

The chain carries TRBV19 and TRBJ1-2; a weak D match, TRBD1 (6 bases). Germline loops: CDR1 LNHDA, CDR2 SQIVND (reference sequence). There are 16 residues in the CDR3. V lost 0 bases to trimming and J lost 7 bases, with 18 bases between them. The CDR3 loop reads CASSIEPGQTPSGYTF. The CDR3 region has the DNA TGTGCCAGTAGTATAGAGCCGGGACAAACCCCGTCTGGCTACACCTTC.

This chain links TRBV5-1 with TRBJ2-7; D unclear. V was clipped by 10 bases and J by 7 bases, with 12 bases between them. There are 10 residues in the CDR3. Germline CDR1 reads SGHRS; CDR2 reads YFSETQ. The CDR3 bases are TGCGCCCGCCGTTCAGGTGAGCAGTACTTC. Protein: CARRSGEQYF.

The V call is TRBV5-5, the J call TRBJ1-2; 7 bases are shared with TRBD1. The CDR3 is 13 residues long. J gave up 8 bases and V 4 bases, and 8 bases lay outside the gene matches. In germline, CDR1 is SGHKS, CDR2 YYEKEE (reference sequence). In DNA form, the CDR3 reads TGTGCCAGCAGCCTACAGGGGTTGAGAGGCTACACCTTC. This sequence encodes CASSLQGLRGYTF.